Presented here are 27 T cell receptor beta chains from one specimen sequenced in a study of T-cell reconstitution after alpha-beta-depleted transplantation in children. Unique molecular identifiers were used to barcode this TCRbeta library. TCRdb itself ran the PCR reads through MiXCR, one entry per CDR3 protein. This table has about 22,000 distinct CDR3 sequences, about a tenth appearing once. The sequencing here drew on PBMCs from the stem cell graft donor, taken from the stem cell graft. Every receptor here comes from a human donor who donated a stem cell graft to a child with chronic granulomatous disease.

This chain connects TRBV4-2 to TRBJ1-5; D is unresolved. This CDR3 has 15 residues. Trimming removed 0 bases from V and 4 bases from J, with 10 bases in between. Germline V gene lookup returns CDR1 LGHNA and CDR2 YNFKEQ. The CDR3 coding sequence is TGTGCCAGCAGCCAAGAAACCTCCCGGAATCAGCCCCAGCATTTT. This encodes CASSQETSRNQPQHF.

The CDR3 loop reads CSASPWQVYSNQPQHF. CDR3 bases: TGCAGTGCTAGTCCGTGGCAGGTGTATAGCAATCAGCCCCAGCATTTT. The rearrangement links TRBV20-1 to TRBJ1-5; D ambiguous. The CDR3 has 16 residues. V lost 3 bases, J lost 0 bases, and 15 bases lay in between. Per the germline V gene, CDR1 is DFQATT and CDR2 is SNEGSKA (reference sequence).

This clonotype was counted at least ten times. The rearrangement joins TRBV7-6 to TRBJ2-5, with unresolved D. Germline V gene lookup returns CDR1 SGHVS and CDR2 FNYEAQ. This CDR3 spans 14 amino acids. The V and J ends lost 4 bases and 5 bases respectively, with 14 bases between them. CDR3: CASSSNHLRETQYF. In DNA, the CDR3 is TGTGCCAGCAGCTCGAACCACCTCCGTGAGACCCAGTACTTC.

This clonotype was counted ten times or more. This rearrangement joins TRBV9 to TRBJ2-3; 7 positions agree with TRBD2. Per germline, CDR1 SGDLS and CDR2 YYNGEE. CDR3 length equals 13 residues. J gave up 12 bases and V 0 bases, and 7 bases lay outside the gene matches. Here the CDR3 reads CASSVGGGTFQYF. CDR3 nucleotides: TGTGCCAGCAGCGTAGGGGGGGGGACTTTTCAGTATTTT.

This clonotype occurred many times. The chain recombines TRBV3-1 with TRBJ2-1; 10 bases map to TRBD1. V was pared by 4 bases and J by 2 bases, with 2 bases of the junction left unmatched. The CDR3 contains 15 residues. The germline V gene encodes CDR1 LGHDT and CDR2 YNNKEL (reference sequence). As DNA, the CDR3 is TGTGCCAGCAGCCCGACAGGGGGCGCCTACAATGAGCAGTTCTTC. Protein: CASSPTGGAYNEQFF.

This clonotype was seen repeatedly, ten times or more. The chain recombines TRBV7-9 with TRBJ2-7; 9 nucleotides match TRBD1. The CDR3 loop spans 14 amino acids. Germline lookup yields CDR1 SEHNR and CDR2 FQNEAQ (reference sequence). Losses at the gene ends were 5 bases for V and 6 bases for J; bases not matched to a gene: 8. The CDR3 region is CASSNRDRAREQYF. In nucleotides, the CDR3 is TGTGCCAGCAGCAACCGGGACAGGGCCCGCGAGCAGTACTTC.

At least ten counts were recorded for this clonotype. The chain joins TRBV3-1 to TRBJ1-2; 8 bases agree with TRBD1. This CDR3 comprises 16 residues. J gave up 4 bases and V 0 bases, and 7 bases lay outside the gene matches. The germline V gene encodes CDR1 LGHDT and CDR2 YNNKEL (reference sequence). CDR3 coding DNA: TGTGCCAGCAGCCAAGACCGGACAGGGAAGAGCTATGGCTACACCTTC. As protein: CASSQDRTGKSYGYTF.

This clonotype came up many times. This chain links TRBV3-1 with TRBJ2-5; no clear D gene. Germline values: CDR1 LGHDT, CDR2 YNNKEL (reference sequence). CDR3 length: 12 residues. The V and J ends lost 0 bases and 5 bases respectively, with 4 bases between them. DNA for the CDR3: TGTGCCAGCAGCCAAGATCTGGAGACCCAGTACTTC. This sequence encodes CASSQDLETQYF.

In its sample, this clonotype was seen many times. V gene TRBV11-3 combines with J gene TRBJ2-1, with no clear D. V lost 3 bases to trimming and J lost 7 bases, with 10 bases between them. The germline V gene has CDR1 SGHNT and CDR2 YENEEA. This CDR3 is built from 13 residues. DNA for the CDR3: TGTGCCAGCAGCTTTACCCCAGGAAATGAGCAGTTCTTC. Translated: CASSFTPGNEQFF. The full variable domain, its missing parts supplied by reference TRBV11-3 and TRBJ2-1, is EAGVVQSPRYKIIEKKQPVAFWCNPISGHNTLYWYLQNLGQGPELLIRYENEEAVDDSQLPKDRFSAERLKGVDSTLKIQPAELGDSAVYLCASSFTPGNEQFFGPGTRLTVL.

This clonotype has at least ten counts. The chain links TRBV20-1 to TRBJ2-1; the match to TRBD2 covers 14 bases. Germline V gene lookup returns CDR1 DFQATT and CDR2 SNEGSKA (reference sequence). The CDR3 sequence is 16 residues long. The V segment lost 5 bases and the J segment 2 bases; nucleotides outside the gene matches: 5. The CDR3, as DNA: TGCAGTGCTCAAGGACTAGCGGGGGGTACCTACAATGAGCAGTTCTTC. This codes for CSAQGLAGGTYNEQFF.

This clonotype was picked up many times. This CDR3 reads CASSGLGDNEQFF. The CDR3 coding sequence is TGTGCCAGCAGTGGCCTCGGGGACAATGAGCAGTTCTTC. The chain recombines TRBV25-1 with TRBJ2-1, with D maybe TRBD2 (5 bases). The length of the CDR3 is 13 residues. Germline CDR1 and CDR2: MGHDK and SYGVNS. With 4 bases removed from V and 5 bases from J, the gap between germline ends came to 9 bases.

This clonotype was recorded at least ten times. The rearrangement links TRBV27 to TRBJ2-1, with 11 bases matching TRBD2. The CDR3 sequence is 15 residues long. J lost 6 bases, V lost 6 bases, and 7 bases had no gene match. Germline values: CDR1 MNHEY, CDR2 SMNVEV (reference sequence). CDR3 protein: CASSLTSGSGNEQFF. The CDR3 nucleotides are TGTGCCAGCAGCCTCACTAGCGGGAGCGGCAATGAGCAGTTCTTC.

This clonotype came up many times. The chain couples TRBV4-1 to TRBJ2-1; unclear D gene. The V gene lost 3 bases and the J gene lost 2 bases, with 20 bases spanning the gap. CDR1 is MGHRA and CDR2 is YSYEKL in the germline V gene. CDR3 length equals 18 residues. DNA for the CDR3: TGCGCCAGCAGCCAGGACCCTCTTATGGCAGGCCCCTACAATGAGCAGTTCTTC. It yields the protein CASSQDPLMAGPYNEQFF.

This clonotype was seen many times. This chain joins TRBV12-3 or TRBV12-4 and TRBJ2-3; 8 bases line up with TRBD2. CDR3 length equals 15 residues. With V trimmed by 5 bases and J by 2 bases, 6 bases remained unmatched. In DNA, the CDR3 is TGTGCCAGCAGTCTCTATAGCGGGGCCACAGATACGCAGTATTTT. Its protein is CASSLYSGATDTQYF.

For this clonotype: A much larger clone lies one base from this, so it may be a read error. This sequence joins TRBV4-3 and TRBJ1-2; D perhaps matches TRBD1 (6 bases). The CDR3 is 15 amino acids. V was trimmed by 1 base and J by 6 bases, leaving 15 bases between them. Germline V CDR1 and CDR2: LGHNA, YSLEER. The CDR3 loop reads CASSQGAAGGHGYTF. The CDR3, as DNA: TGCGCCAGCAGCCAAGGGGCCGCCGGGGGCCATGGCTACACCTTC.

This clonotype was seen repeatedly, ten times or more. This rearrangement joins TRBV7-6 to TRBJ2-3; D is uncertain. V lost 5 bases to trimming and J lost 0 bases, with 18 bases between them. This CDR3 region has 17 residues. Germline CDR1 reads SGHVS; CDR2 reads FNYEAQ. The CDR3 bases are TGTGCCAGCAGCGATCGACCTCCCCCCTATAGCACAGATACGCAGTATTTT. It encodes CASSDRPPPYSTDTQYF.

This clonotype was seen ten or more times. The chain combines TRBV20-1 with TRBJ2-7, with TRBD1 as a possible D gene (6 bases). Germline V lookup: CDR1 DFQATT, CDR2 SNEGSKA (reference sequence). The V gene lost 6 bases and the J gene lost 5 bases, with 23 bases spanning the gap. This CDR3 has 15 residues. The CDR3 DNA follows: TGCAGTGCCACTATACAGGGACGAAGATCCAACGAGCAGTACTTC. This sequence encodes CSATIQGRRSNEQYF.

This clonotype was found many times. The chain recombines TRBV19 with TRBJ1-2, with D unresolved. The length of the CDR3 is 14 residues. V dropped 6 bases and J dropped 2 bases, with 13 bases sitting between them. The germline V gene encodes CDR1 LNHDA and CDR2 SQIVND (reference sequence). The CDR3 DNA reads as TGTGCCAGTAGCCCCGGGCGGCAGAACTATGGCTACACCTTC. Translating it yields CASSPGRQNYGYTF.

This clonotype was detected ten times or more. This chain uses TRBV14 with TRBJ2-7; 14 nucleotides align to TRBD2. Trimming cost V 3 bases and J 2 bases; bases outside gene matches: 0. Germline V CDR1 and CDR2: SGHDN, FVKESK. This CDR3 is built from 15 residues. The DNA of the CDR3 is TGTGCCAGCAGCCAGGGACTAGCGGGGGCCTACGAGCAGTACTTC. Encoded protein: CASSQGLAGAYEQYF. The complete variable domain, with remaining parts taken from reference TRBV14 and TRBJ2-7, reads EAGVTQFPSHSVIEKGQTVTLRCDPISGHDNLYWYRRVMGKEIKFLLHFVKESKQDESGMPNNRFLAERTGGTYSTLKVQPAELEDSGVYFCASSQGLAGAYEQYFGPGTRLTVT.

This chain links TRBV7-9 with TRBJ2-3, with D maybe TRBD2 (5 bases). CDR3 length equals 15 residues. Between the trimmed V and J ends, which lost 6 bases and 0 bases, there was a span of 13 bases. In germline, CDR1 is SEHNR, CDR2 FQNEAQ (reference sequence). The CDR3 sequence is CASRSHSGSTDTQYF. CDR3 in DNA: TGTGCCAGCAGGTCTCACTCGGGAAGCACAGATACGCAGTATTTT.

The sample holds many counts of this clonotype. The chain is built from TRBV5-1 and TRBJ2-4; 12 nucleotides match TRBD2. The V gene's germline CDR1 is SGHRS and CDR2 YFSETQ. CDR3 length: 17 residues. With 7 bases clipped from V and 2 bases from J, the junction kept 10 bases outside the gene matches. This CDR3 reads CASGQGTSGFTKNIQYF. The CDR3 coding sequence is TGCGCCAGCGGCCAGGGGACTAGCGGGTTCACCAAAAACATTCAGTACTTC.

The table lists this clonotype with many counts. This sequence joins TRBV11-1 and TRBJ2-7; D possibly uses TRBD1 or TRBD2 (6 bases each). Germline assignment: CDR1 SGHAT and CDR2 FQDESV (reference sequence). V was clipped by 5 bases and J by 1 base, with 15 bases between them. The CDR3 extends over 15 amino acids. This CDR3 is CASSPEGERSYEQYF. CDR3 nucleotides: TGTGCCAGCAGCCCGGAGGGGGAAAGGTCCTACGAGCAGTACTTC.

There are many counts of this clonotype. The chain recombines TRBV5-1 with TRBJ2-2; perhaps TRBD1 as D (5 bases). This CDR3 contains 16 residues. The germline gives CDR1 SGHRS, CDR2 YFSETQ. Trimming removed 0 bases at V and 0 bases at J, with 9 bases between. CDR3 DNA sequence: TGCGCCAGCAGCTTGGCGACAGCCGCGAACACCGGGGAGCTGTTTTTT. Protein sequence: CASSLATAANTGELFF.

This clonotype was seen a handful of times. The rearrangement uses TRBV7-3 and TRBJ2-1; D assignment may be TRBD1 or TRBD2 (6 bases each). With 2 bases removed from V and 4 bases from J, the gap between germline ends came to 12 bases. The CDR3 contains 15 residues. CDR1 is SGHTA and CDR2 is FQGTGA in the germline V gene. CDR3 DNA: TGTGCCAGCAGCTTATTCGGGGGCCGGTACAATGAGCAGTTCTTC. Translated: CASSLFGGRYNEQFF. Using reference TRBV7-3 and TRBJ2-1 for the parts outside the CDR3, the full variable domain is GAGVSQTPSNKVTEKGKYVELRCDPISGHTALYWYRQSLGQGPEFLIYFQGTGAADDSGLPNDRFFAVRPEGSVSTLKIQRTERGDSAVYLCASSLFGGRYNEQFFGPGTRLTVL.

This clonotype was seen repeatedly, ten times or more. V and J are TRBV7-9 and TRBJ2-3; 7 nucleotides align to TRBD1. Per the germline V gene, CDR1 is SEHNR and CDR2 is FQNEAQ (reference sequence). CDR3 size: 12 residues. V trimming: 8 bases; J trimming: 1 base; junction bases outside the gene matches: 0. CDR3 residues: CASDRGTDTQYF. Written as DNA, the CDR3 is TGTGCCAGCGACAGGGGCACAGATACGCAGTATTTT. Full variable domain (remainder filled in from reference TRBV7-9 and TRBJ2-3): DTGVSQNPRHKITKRGQNVTFRCDPISEHNRLYWYRQTLGQGPEFLTYFQNEAQLEKSRLLSDRFSAERPKGSFSTLEIQRTEQGDSAMYLCASDRGTDTQYFGPGTRLTVL.

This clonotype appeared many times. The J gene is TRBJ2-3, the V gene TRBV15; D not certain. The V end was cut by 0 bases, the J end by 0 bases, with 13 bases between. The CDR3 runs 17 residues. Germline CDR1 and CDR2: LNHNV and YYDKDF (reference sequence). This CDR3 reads CATSRDPHVTSTDTQYF. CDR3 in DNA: TGTGCCACCAGCAGAGACCCACACGTAACAAGCACAGATACGCAGTATTTT.

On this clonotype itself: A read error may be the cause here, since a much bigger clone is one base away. In DNA form, the CDR3 reads TGTGCCAGCAGCCCTGGGCACACCTGCTATGGCTACACCTTC. Protein product: CASSPGHTCYGYTF. The chain uses TRBV4-2 and TRBJ1-2; D unclear. CDR1 and CDR2 (germline): LGHNA, YNFKEQ. Trimming removed 4 bases from V and 4 bases from J, with 13 bases in between. CDR3 length: 14 amino acids.